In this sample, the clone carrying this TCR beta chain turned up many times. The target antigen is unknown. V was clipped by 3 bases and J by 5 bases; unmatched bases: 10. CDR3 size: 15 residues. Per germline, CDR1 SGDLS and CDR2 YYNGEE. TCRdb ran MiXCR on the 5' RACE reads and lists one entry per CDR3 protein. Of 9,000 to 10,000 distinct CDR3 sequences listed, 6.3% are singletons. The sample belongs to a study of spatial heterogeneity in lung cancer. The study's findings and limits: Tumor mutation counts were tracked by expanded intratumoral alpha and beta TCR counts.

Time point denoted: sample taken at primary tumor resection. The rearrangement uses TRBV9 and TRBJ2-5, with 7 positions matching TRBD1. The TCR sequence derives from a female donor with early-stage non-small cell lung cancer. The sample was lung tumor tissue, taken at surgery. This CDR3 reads CASSEWDRARETQYF. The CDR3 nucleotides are TGTGCCAGCAGCGAGTGGGACAGAGCTCGGGAGACCCAGTACTTC.